These 10 T cell receptor beta chains originate from one sample sequenced in a study of post-analysis software for immune sequencing data. Study outcomes and limitations: Compared with controls, patients had more of roughly five TRBV segments, including TRBV5-6, TRBV5-1 and TRBV20-1.

Unique molecular identifiers were built into the TCR beta cDNA libraries. TCRdb ran MiXCR on the PCR reads and lists one entry per CDR3 protein. The table lists 650,000 to 850,000 distinct CDR3 sequences, around 46% of them singletons, with roughly 5.2% in the top ten. These TCRs' antigens remain unknown. Source material: blood. Source of these receptors: a girl aged 10 to 17 with multiple sclerosis.

The gene calls are TRBV28 and TRBJ2-5; D not certain. CDR1 MDHEN and CDR2 SYDVKM come from the germline V gene. The CDR3 contains 15 residues. Trimming took 3 bases from V and 5 from J, leaving 16 bases between them. The CDR3 protein is CASSLGQDRRETQYF. Here the CDR3 DNA reads TGTGCCAGCAGTTTGGGTCAGGACCGAAGGGAGACCCAGTACTTC.

The rearrangement uses TRBV15 and TRBJ2-5; possible D gene TRBD1, 6 bases. CDR1 is LNHNV, CDR2 YYDKDF, per germline (reference sequence). This CDR3 spans 17 amino acids. The V end lost 2 bases, the J end lost 5 bases, and 21 bases lay between the germline ends. CDR3 protein: CATSRNQKQGGLETQYF. CDR3 DNA: TGTGCCACCAGCAGAAACCAAAAACAGGGCGGTCTGGAGACCCAGTACTTC.

The rearrangement uses TRBV7-2 and TRBJ2-1; tentative D call: TRBD2 (7 bases). This CDR3 is built from 15 residues. Germline loops: CDR1 SGHTA, CDR2 FQGNSA. Trimming removed 5 bases from V and 6 bases from J, with 17 bases in between. The CDR3 sequence is CASSLLRGAGNEQFF. The DNA for the CDR3 is TGTGCCAGCAGCCTACTACGGGGGGCAGGCAATGAGCAGTTCTTC.

This chain links TRBV7-9 with TRBJ2-7; D possibly matches TRBD1 or TRBD2 (5 bases each). The CDR3 is made up of 15 amino acids. The V gene's germline CDR1 is SEHNR and CDR2 FQNEAQ (reference sequence). Between the trimmed V and J ends, which lost 5 bases and 6 bases, there was a span of 20 bases. DNA of the CDR3: TGTGCCAGCAGCCCAAACGACGGGGCCTTGGCCGAGCAGTACTTC. It specifies CASSPNDGALAEQYF.

This chain joins TRBV28 and TRBJ2-7, with TRBD2 matching over 8 bases. Germline V gene data show CDR1 as MDHEN and CDR2 as SYDVKM. With 6 bases clipped from V and 3 bases from J, the junction kept 10 bases outside the gene matches. The length of the CDR3 is 15 residues. The CDR3 DNA sequence: TGTGCCAGCAGGTTGGTTATGCGGGGGGACTACGAGCAGTACTTC. It specifies CASRLVMRGDYEQYF.

This chain's CDR3 is CSARASGGLFF. CDR3 nucleotides: TGCAGCGCCCGGGCGTCGGGCGGACTGTTTTTT. The rearrangement joins TRBV29-1 to TRBJ1-4; no clear D. The CDR3 covers 11 residues. Germline assignment: CDR1 SQVTM and CDR2 ANQGSEA. Trimming took 7 bases from V and 13 from J, leaving 16 bases between them.

This clonotype has just a few counts. This chain links TRBV20-1 with TRBJ2-2, with 13 bases aligning to TRBD2. Germline assignment: CDR1 DFQATT and CDR2 SNEGSKA (reference sequence). The CDR3 extends over 19 amino acids. V lost 1 base to trimming and J lost 4 bases; unmatched junction nucleotides: 12. The CDR3 DNA sequence: TGCAGTGCTAGAGCATCTGGTGCACTAGCGGGAGGGTTCACCGGGGAGCTGTTTTTT. This sequence encodes CSARASGALAGGFTGELFF.

V usage is TRBV28 and J usage is TRBJ2-3, with 9 bases fitting TRBD2. V shed 3 bases, J shed 6 bases, and the junction held 10 bases outside the gene matches. The CDR3 is made up of 16 amino acids. CDR1 is MDHEN, CDR2 SYDVKM, per germline. CDR3 sequence (DNA): TGTGCCAGCAGTTTTAGGAGCGGGAGGTTATCTGATACGCAGTATTTT. Translation gives CASSFRSGRLSDTQYF.

This clonotype was seen many times. The chain links TRBV12-3 or TRBV12-4 to TRBJ1-5; D may be TRBD1 (5 bases). The germline V and J ends were trimmed by 5 bases and 2 bases, with 10 bases remaining between them. The CDR3 contains 14 residues. As DNA, the CDR3 is TGTGCCAGCAGTCGGACGGGGGGCAATCAGCCCCAGCATTTT. Translation: CASSRTGGNQPQHF.

The genes are TRBV28 and TRBJ2-1; TRBD1 matches 9 bases. The CDR3 covers 17 residues. CDR1 MDHEN and CDR2 SYDVKM come from the germline V gene. After removal of 5 bases from V and 0 bases from J, the junction contained 8 bases not matched to a gene. The CDR3 bases are TGTGCCAGCAGTACCTACAGGGGGCATAGCTCCTACAATGAGCAGTTCTTC. This sequence encodes CASSTYRGHSSYNEQFF.